The sequence of this T cell receptor (beta chain) was determined in a study of T cell changes during pregnancy in multiple sclerosis. TCRdb keeps only in-frame clones here, not all; method: immunoSEQ multiplex PCR. The sample contains approximately 100,000 clones, around 94% of which appear only once. CDR1 and CDR2 (germline): MGHRA, YSYEKL. This CDR3 has 17 amino acids. J lost 2 bases, V lost 4 bases, and 8 bases had no gene match. The source material was peripheral blood, sampled after pregnancy. The rearrangement links TRBV4-1 to TRBJ2-1; 10 nucleotides align to TRBD2. This receptor was taken from a female donor with multiple sclerosis, enrolled in a pregnancy study. CDR3 sequence: CASSPVSGGAPYNEQFF. The CDR3 region has the DNA TGCGCCAGCAGCCCCGTGAGCGGGGGGGCCCCCTACAATGAGCAGTTCTTC.